Shown below are 21 T cell receptor beta chains from a single sample sequenced in a study of blood T cell repertoires in COVID-19. TCRdb's table, derived via immunoSEQ multiplex PCR, lists solely in-frame clones and lacks some. The sample has roughly 75,000 clones; approximately 86% are singletons. Sequenced: peripheral blood. These TCRs come from a man older than 75 with COVID-19, enrolled during active disease.

The V call is TRBV27, the J call TRBJ2-5; weak D call: TRBD1 (6 bases). Germline CDR1 reads MNHEY; CDR2 reads SMNVEV (reference sequence). This CDR3 spans 15 amino acids. V was cut by 4 bases and J by 1 base, with 13 bases left in between. The CDR3, as DNA: TGTGCCAGCAGTTCGTGGACAGATCGCCAAGAGACCCAGTACTTC. It encodes CASSSWTDRQETQYF.

This chain uses TRBV6-5 with TRBJ2-2; 7 nucleotides agree with TRBD2. J was trimmed by 4 bases and V by 6 bases; bases with no gene match: 8. The CDR3 is 15 amino acids. Germline assignment: CDR1 MNHEY and CDR2 SVGAGI. The chain's CDR3 is CASSTGGRGTGELFF. The CDR3 DNA is TGTGCCAGCAGCACGGGGGGTCGGGGCACCGGGGAGCTGTTTTTT.

The rearrangement joins TRBV11-2 to TRBJ1-6, with 9 bases identical to TRBD1. Trimming took 5 bases from V and 5 from J; bases not matched to a gene: 4. Germline V gives CDR1 SGHAT, CDR2 FQNNGV. This CDR3 is built from 15 residues. The CDR3 DNA reads as TGTGCCAGCAGCGCGGACAGGGGAAATAATTCACCCCTCCACTTT. Translating it yields CASSADRGNNSPLHF.

V gene TRBV7-2 combines with J gene TRBJ1-2, with D unclear. The germline V gene encodes CDR1 SGHTA and CDR2 FQGNSA. This CDR3 spans 14 amino acids. V was shortened by 5 bases and J by 7 bases, with 17 bases between the two germline ends. CDR3 protein: CASSPPGMSFGYTF. In DNA, the CDR3 is TGTGCCAGCAGCCCCCCCGGGATGTCCTTTGGCTACACCTTC.

The chain couples TRBV6-5 to TRBJ2-5; 7 positions agree with TRBD2. The V segment lost 4 bases and the J segment 4 bases; nucleotides outside the gene matches: 12. CDR1 and CDR2 from the germline V gene are MNHEY and SVGAGI. The CDR3 totals 16 residues. For the CDR3, the DNA is TGTGCCAGCAGTTCGAGGGGAGGGGCGGTAGGAGAGACCCAGTACTTC. Its translation is CASSSRGGAVGETQYF.

The chain is built from TRBV18 and TRBJ1-2, with D unresolved. Germline CDR1 is KGHSH and CDR2 is LQKENI. The CDR3 runs to 12 residues. Trimming cost V 0 bases and J 13 bases, with 12 bases left between them. The CDR3 DNA is TGTGCCAGCTCACCACCCCGGGAGCCCTCCACCTTC. This sequence encodes CASSPPREPSTF.

The chain joins TRBV28 to TRBJ1-3; D call uncertain. The germline CDR1 and CDR2 sequences are MDHEN and SYDVKM. The CDR3 is 14 amino acids. The ends were cut back, 3 bases at V and 1 base at J, with 7 bases in the middle. CDR3 sequence (DNA): TGTGCCAGCAGTTTTGCTATGTCTGGAAACACCATATATTTT. Translating gives CASSFAMSGNTIYF.

The chain recombines TRBV20-1 with TRBJ2-7; D remains ambiguous. The CDR3 loop spans 11 amino acids. Looked up from germline, CDR1 is DFQATT and CDR2 is SNEGSKA (reference sequence). V lost 3 bases, J lost 2 bases, and 5 bases lay in between. CDR3 sequence reads: CSARATYEQYF. The DNA of the CDR3 is TGCAGTGCTAGGGCCACCTACGAGCAGTACTTC.

The chain carries TRBV5-1 and TRBJ1-6; TRBD1 matches 8 bases. With 3 bases clipped from V and 9 bases from J, the junction kept 5 bases outside the gene matches. This CDR3 comprises 14 residues. Germline assignment: CDR1 SGHRS and CDR2 YFSETQ. As DNA, the CDR3 is TGCGCCAGCAGCTCTGGACAGGGTACTTCACCCCTCCACTTT. This encodes CASSSGQGTSPLHF.

J is TRBJ2-3 and V is TRBV7-8; 11 positions agree with TRBD1. CDR3 length: 15 residues. Unmatched junction bases numbered 6, after V lost 3 bases and J lost 7 bases. Germline-derived CDR1 and CDR2 are SGHVS and FQNEAQ. DNA for the CDR3: TGTGCCAGCAGCTTCGGGACAGGGGGTTTCTATACGCAGTATTTT. It translates to CASSFGTGGFYTQYF.

The J gene is TRBJ2-5, the V gene TRBV9, with TRBD2 matching 13 bases. The CDR3 sequence is 16 residues long. Germline V gene sequence: CDR1 SGDLS, CDR2 YYNGEE. V shed 5 bases, J shed 1 base, and the junction held 5 bases outside the gene matches. CDR3 in amino acids: CASSTSGGAFQETQYF. CDR3 DNA: TGTGCCAGCAGTACTAGCGGGGGGGCCTTCCAAGAGACCCAGTACTTC.

The chain links TRBV6-5 to TRBJ1-2; TRBD1 aligns across 9 bases. CDR1 is MNHEY and CDR2 is SVGAGI in the germline V gene. The CDR3 covers 14 residues. V dropped 6 bases and J dropped 2; count of bases not matched to a gene: 4. CDR3 loop: CASSRDRDNYGYTF. The CDR3, as DNA: TGTGCCAGCAGCAGGGACAGGGACAACTATGGCTACACCTTC.

The rearrangement uses TRBV24-1 and TRBJ1-2; 10 nucleotides agree with TRBD1. Germline V gives CDR1 KGHDR, CDR2 SFDVKD. The CDR3 contains 16 residues. V gave up 5 bases and J gave up 1 base; unmatched junction bases: 6. The CDR3 region has the DNA TGTGCCACCAGTGCGGGACAGGGGATGGATAACTATGGCTACACCTTC. This translates into CATSAGQGMDNYGYTF.

The chain joins TRBV2 to TRBJ1-1; 7 bases align to TRBD1. The CDR3 covers 14 residues. CDR1 and CDR2 from the germline V gene are SNHLY and FYNNEI. The V and J ends lost 8 bases and 1 base, in that order; junction bases with no gene match: 7. The DNA of the CDR3 is TGTGCCAGCGTTCTAAGGGGGCGGAACACTGAAGCTTTCTTT. It is translated as CASVLRGRNTEAFF.

The rearrangement links TRBV5-1 to TRBJ2-3; D might be TRBD2 (5 bases). This CDR3 has 14 amino acids. Germline V gene data show CDR1 as SGHRS and CDR2 as YFSETQ. V shed 2 bases and J shed 2 bases, with 9 bases lying between them. Here the CDR3 DNA reads TGCGCCAGCAGCTTCGGGAATCCCACAGATACGCAGTATTTT. Its protein product is CASSFGNPTDTQYF. Variable domain in full (rest from reference TRBV5-1 and TRBJ2-3): KAGVTQTPRYLIKTRGQQVTLSCSPISGHRSVSWYQQTPGQGLQFLFEYFSETQRNKGNFPGRFSGRQFSNSRSEMNVSTLELGDSALYLCASSFGNPTDTQYFGPGTRLTVL.

The gene calls are TRBV28 and TRBJ1-6; D unresolved. The germline V gene encodes CDR1 MDHEN and CDR2 SYDVKM. CDR3 length equals 13 residues. V was clipped by 5 bases and J by 8 bases, with 10 bases between them. CDR3 in amino acids: CASSLLGDSPLHF. As DNA, the CDR3 is TGTGCCAGCAGTCTCCTCGGGGATTCACCCCTCCACTTT.

This sequence joins TRBV4-3 and TRBJ1-2; a weak D match, TRBD1 (6 bases). The CDR3 covers 17 residues. The germline CDR1 and CDR2 sequences are LGHNA and YSLEER. Deletions cut 0 bases from V and 4 bases from J, with 18 bases between. CDR3 sequence (DNA): TGCGCCAGCAGCCAAGACCGGACAGAACTTGGCACCTATGGCTACACCTTC. Its protein is CASSQDRTELGTYGYTF.

The chain employs TRBV12-3 or TRBV12-4 and TRBJ1-2; TRBD1 matches at 7 bases. CDR3 length equals 13 residues. V lost 6 bases to trimming and J lost 4 bases; unmatched junction nucleotides: 5. This CDR3 reads CASSPQGFYGYTF. The CDR3 DNA reads TGTGCCAGCAGCCCACAGGGGTTCTATGGCTACACCTTC.

The genes are TRBV10-2 and TRBJ2-5; the D gene is possibly TRBD1 (6 bases). Per the germline V gene, CDR1 is WSHSY and CDR2 is SAAADI. Trimming stripped 10 bases from V and 2 bases from J, with 11 bases between. The CDR3 has 12 amino acids. This CDR3 reads CATSDRQETQYF. The DNA for the CDR3 is TGCGCCACCTCGGACAGACAAGAGACCCAGTACTTC.

The chain couples TRBV19 to TRBJ2-7, with 7 bases identical to TRBD1. Trimming cost V 9 bases and J 3 bases; bases outside gene matches: 8. Germline CDR1 reads LNHDA; CDR2 reads SQIVND (reference sequence). The CDR3 extends over 13 amino acids. The CDR3 protein is CASQRGPNYEQYF. The CDR3 coding sequence is TGTGCCAGCCAAAGGGGGCCTAACTACGAGCAGTACTTC.

The chain employs TRBV6-5 and TRBJ2-7; D remains ambiguous. Trimming pared 2 bases from V and 7 bases from J, leaving 6 bases between. Germline V gives CDR1 MNHEY, CDR2 SVGAGI. The CDR3 spans 11 residues. CDR3 amino acids: CASSYHKEQYF. The CDR3 DNA is TGTGCCAGCAGTTACCACAAAGAGCAGTACTTC.